This T cell receptor (beta chain) was retrieved from a study of cytomegalovirus exposure and HLA in healthy donors. Across the study: The early release's HLA-typed donors yielded some 85 million unique TCRs. Ancestry clustering placed 81% of 300 to 400 genotyped donors in the Caucasian-associated cluster.

Germline values: CDR1 SEHNR, CDR2 FQNEAQ (reference sequence). The CDR3 extends over 15 amino acids. Use of 60 Vbeta and 13 Jbeta primers characterized the PCR. TCRdb keeps only in-frame clones here, not all; method: immunoSEQ multiplex PCR. The table shows roughly 130,000 clones, with less than 85% occurring only once. The chain links TRBV7-9 to TRBJ2-5, with 8 bases matching TRBD1. The DNA matches TRBJ2-7 better at its end, which makes the J call doubtful. This receptor was identified in a male donor in good health and CMV-seronegative. The sequenced sample consisted of PBMCs. In DNA, the CDR3 is TGTGCCAGCAGCTCCCGGGACAGGCAGAACTACGAGCAGTACTTC. Protein sequence: CASSSRDRQNYEQYF.